Listed here are 25 T cell receptor beta chains from one sample, sequenced in a study of shared T cell receptors in the human thymus. TCRdb's copy holds only in-frame clones and misses some; the assay was immunoSEQ multiplex PCR. Among approximately 660,000 clones listed, 88% were seen once. These data were also reused for a study on human thymus T cells.

Sequenced sample: thymocytes. These receptors were obtained from a boy under two years old with a congenital heart defect.

V and J are TRBV27 and TRBJ1-5; 7 positions agree with TRBD1. The ends lost 4 bases at V and 3 bases at J; junction bases unmatched: 3. The CDR3 has 14 amino acids. From germline, CDR1 is MNHEY and CDR2 SMNVEV (reference sequence). The CDR3 sequence is CASSWGQHNQPQHF. CDR3 nucleotide sequence: TGTGCCAGCAGTTGGGGACAGCACAATCAGCCCCAGCATTTT.

This clone showed up just once. The chain is built from TRBV5-6 and TRBJ2-1; 9 nucleotides match TRBD2. V shed 3 bases and J 9 bases; nucleotides not matched to a gene: 13. The CDR3 length is 16 residues. Germline-derived CDR1 and CDR2 are SGHDT and YYEEEE. The CDR3 bases are TGTGCCAGCAGCTCGACTAGCGGTCAGCGGGCAGGTGAGCAGTTCTTC. As protein: CASSSTSGQRAGEQFF.

The genes are TRBV25-1 and TRBJ1-2, with D possibly matching TRBD1 (5 bases). Germline values: CDR1 MGHDK, CDR2 SYGVNS. V lost 7 bases to trimming and J lost 6 bases, with 18 bases between them. The CDR3 runs to 14 residues. The CDR3 region is CASTGGPPSHGYTF. The CDR3 DNA follows: TGTGCCAGCACGGGGGGTCCTCCGAGTCATGGCTACACCTTC.

V usage is TRBV10-3 and J usage is TRBJ2-1; D unresolved. CDR1 is ENHRY, CDR2 SYGVKD, per germline. The CDR3 has 15 residues. With 2 bases removed from V and 6 bases from J, the gap between germline ends came to 14 bases. CDR3 amino acids: CAISEVQERSNEQFF. The CDR3 DNA is TGTGCCATCAGTGAGGTCCAAGAACGCAGCAATGAGCAGTTCTTC.

This chain joins TRBV7-2 and TRBJ2-7, with D perhaps matching TRBD2 (6 bases). The CDR3 runs to 15 residues. Germline CDR1 and CDR2: SGHTA and FQGNSA. V lost 2 bases to trimming and J lost 5 bases, with 16 bases between them. CDR3 DNA: TGTGCCAGCAGCTTAACCGGGAGCGTCCACAACGAGCAGTACTTC. It translates to CASSLTGSVHNEQYF.

This clone was observed once. This sequence joins TRBV18 and TRBJ2-2; the D gene is possibly TRBD1 (7 bases). Germline lookup yields CDR1 KGHSH and CDR2 LQKENI. Deletions cut 2 bases from V and 1 base from J, with 11 bases between. CDR3 length: 16 residues. As DNA, the CDR3 is TGTGCCAGCTCACCATCGCAGGGGGGGAACACCGGGGAGCTGTTTTTT. This encodes CASSPSQGGNTGELFF.

V gene TRBV28 combines with J gene TRBJ2-7; TRBD2 is a possible D gene (6 bases). CDR1 and CDR2 (germline): MDHEN, SYDVKM. The CDR3 covers 15 residues. Trimming cost V 5 bases and J 0 bases, with 14 bases left between them. DNA for the CDR3: TGTGCCAGCAGTCGCGGTAGCGGTATCTCCTACGAGCAGTACTTC. This codes for CASSRGSGISYEQYF.

This clone has a single count. The chain has TRBV4-1 and TRBJ1-1; D not resolved. V dropped 0 bases and J dropped 3 bases, with 11 bases sitting between them. The CDR3 runs to 15 residues. The germline gives CDR1 MGHRA, CDR2 YSYEKL. CDR3 DNA: TGCGCCAGCAGCCAAGATCGGGGAGAGGACACTGAAGCTTTCTTT. Translated: CASSQDRGEDTEAFF.

On this clone: The same CDR3 arises from other DNA sequences in this sample as well. The CDR3 region is CASSPGTGSYEQYF. The CDR3 region has the DNA TGCGCCAGCAGCCCTGGGACAGGGTCCTACGAGCAGTACTTC. The chain joins TRBV5-1 to TRBJ2-7; 9 bases align to TRBD1. The CDR3 is 14 amino acids. CDR1 and CDR2 from the germline V gene are SGHRS and YFSETQ. The J segment lost 1 base and the V segment lost 4 bases, leaving 3 bases of the junction unmatched.

The genes are TRBV29-1 and TRBJ1-1; weak D call: TRBD1 (5 bases). The CDR3 has 12 amino acids. Trimming pared 6 bases from V and 6 bases from J, leaving 14 bases between. Germline loops: CDR1 SQVTM, CDR2 ANQGSEA. This chain's CDR3 is CSVRRGAAEAFF. The CDR3 region has the DNA TGCAGCGTGAGGAGGGGCGCGGCTGAAGCTTTCTTT.

The chain recombines TRBV11-3 with TRBJ2-3; D possibly corresponds to TRBD1 (7 bases). This CDR3 region has 14 residues. Germline values: CDR1 SGHNT, CDR2 YENEEA. Trimming removed 4 bases at V and 1 base at J, with 9 bases between. The CDR3 nucleotides read TGTGCCAGCAGCTCCAGGGGGGGCACAGATACGCAGTATTTT. Amino acid sequence: CASSSRGGTDTQYF. The full variable domain, rest sourced from reference TRBV11-3 and TRBJ2-3, is EAGVVQSPRYKIIEKKQPVAFWCNPISGHNTLYWYLQNLGQGPELLIRYENEEAVDDSQLPKDRFSAERLKGVDSTLKIQPAELGDSAVYLCASSSRGGTDTQYFGPGTRLTVL.

The V gene is TRBV29-1, the J gene TRBJ2-2; D is possibly TRBD2 (6 bases). Germline V gene sequence: CDR1 SQVTM, CDR2 ANQGSEA. The CDR3 spans 13 residues. V dropped 2 bases and J dropped 5 bases, with 9 bases sitting between them. The CDR3 DNA sequence: TGCAGCGTTGAATGCGGGGCGACCGGGGAGCTGTTTTTT. Encoded protein: CSVECGATGELFF.

For the CDR3, the DNA is TGTGCCAGCAGCTTAGGGGTAGCGGGAGACGAGCAGTACTTC. Its translation is CASSLGVAGDEQYF. The chain employs TRBV11-3 and TRBJ2-7; 9 nucleotides agree with TRBD2. This CDR3 region has 14 residues. V dropped 1 base and J dropped 5; count of bases not matched to a gene: 3. The germline CDR1 and CDR2 sequences are SGHNT and YENEEA.

The V call is TRBV11-3, the J call TRBJ2-5; TRBD1 matches at 7 bases. CDR1 is SGHNT, CDR2 YENEEA, per germline. V gave up 5 bases and J gave up 4 bases; unmatched junction bases: 4. CDR3 length: 13 residues. CDR3: CASSRRQGETQYF. The CDR3 bases are TGTGCCAGCAGCCGCCGACAGGGAGAGACCCAGTACTTC.

The V gene is TRBV2, the J gene TRBJ2-2; D gene ambiguous. Germline CDR1 is SNHLY and CDR2 is FYNNEI. The length of the CDR3 is 14 residues. V lost 6 bases, J lost 0 bases, and 8 bases lay in between. The CDR3 here is CASSVDSNTGELFF. Written as DNA, the CDR3 is TGTGCCAGCAGCGTTGACTCGAACACCGGGGAGCTGTTTTTT.

The V call is TRBV27, the J call TRBJ2-7, with 8 bases aligning to TRBD2. Trimming removed 6 bases from V and 3 bases from J; junction bases left unmatched: 10. The CDR3 runs 15 residues. CDR1 is MNHEY, CDR2 SMNVEV, per germline (reference sequence). The CDR3 nucleotides read TGTGCCAGCAGGTGGAGGGAGCGGGGGATCTACGAGCAGTACTTC. Encoded protein: CASRWRERGIYEQYF.

This chain joins TRBV11-2 and TRBJ2-1; TRBD1 matches at 10 bases. The junction had 7 bases not matched to a gene; V was cut back by 3 bases and J by 8 bases. CDR3 size: 15 residues. Germline lookup yields CDR1 SGHAT and CDR2 FQNNGV. The CDR3 loop is CASSFRDRGGHEQFF. CDR3 DNA sequence: TGTGCCAGCAGCTTTCGGGACAGGGGTGGCCATGAGCAGTTCTTC.

The chain has TRBV4-3 and TRBJ1-2; TRBD1 is a possible D gene (5 bases). Per the germline V gene, CDR1 is LGHNA and CDR2 is YSLEER. CDR3 length: 15 residues. V lost 7 bases, J lost 3 bases, and 18 bases lay in between. Written as DNA, the CDR3 is TGCGCCAGCAAACAGGAGGGACGGAGCCACTATGGCTACACCTTC. Translated, it gives CASKQEGRSHYGYTF.

The V gene is TRBV6-1, the J gene TRBJ1-5; maybe TRBD1 (5 bases). V lost 3 bases and J lost 5, with 23 bases in between. The germline CDR1 and CDR2 sequences are MNHNS and SASEGT. This CDR3 has 18 residues. The CDR3, as DNA: TGTGCCAGCAGTGACCCCCCAGCACTATACGGGGGAGATCAGCCCCAGCATTTT. As protein: CASSDPPALYGGDQPQHF.

The CDR3 coding sequence is TGTGCCAGCAGTACCCTAGGGGGCCGAGGCACTGAAGCTTTCTTT. Protein product: CASSTLGGRGTEAFF. The chain couples TRBV5-4 to TRBJ1-1; TRBD1 aligns across 7 bases. V was pared by 5 bases and J by 4 bases, with 11 bases of the junction left unmatched. CDR1 and CDR2 (germline): SGHNT, YYREEE (reference sequence). The CDR3 consists of 15 residues.

This chain links TRBV27 with TRBJ2-3, with D maybe TRBD1 (5 bases). V was cut by 6 bases and J by 1 base, with 14 bases left in between. Germline CDR1 is MNHEY and CDR2 is SMNVEV (reference sequence). The CDR3 is 15 residues long. CDR3 DNA: TGTGCCAGCAGGGAAGCATGGGGCCGCACAGATACGCAGTATTTT. This translates into CASREAWGRTDTQYF.

This chain uses TRBV7-6 with TRBJ2-3, with TRBD2 matching over 8 bases. This CDR3 is built from 17 residues. V gave up 0 bases and J gave up 7 bases; unmatched junction bases: 12. The germline gives CDR1 SGHVS, CDR2 FNYEAQ. The CDR3 DNA sequence: TGTGCCAGCAGCTTAGCGCCCCGGGAGGGAGGTTGGAATACGCAGTATTTT. Amino acids: CASSLAPREGGWNTQYF.

V is TRBV5-8 and J is TRBJ1-5, with 7 bases fitting TRBD1. The trim removed 4 bases at V and 1 base at J, leaving 2 bases unmatched. Germline V gene data show CDR1 as SGHTS and CDR2 as YDEGEE. This CDR3 has 14 amino acids. Here the CDR3 DNA reads TGTGCCAGCAGCAGGGACAGAAGCAATCAGCCCCAGCATTTT. Translation: CASSRDRSNQPQHF.

The chain combines TRBV28 with TRBJ2-2, with TRBD2 matching 8 bases. Germline V gene data show CDR1 as MDHEN and CDR2 as SYDVKM. The junction had 15 bases not matched to a gene; V was cut back by 5 bases and J by 7 bases. The CDR3 consists of 17 residues. The CDR3 is CASSLGRAWSVIGELFF. The CDR3 nucleotides are TGTGCCAGCAGTCTCGGGAGGGCCTGGTCGGTAATCGGGGAGCTGTTTTTT.

J is TRBJ2-1 and V is TRBV5-4, with 10 bases that match TRBD2. The CDR3 extends over 19 amino acids. V shed 4 bases and J 0 bases; nucleotides not matched to a gene: 13. Germline V gene sequence: CDR1 SGHNT, CDR2 YYREEE (reference sequence). This CDR3 is CASSHSPGTSDRSYNEQFF. CDR3 nucleotides: TGTGCCAGCAGCCACTCTCCCGGGACTAGCGACCGCTCCTACAATGAGCAGTTCTTC.